The T cell receptor beta chain under discussion was sequenced for a study of human T cells and chemical hapten exposure. Looking at the study overall: Once 0.01% DPC had been applied to the upper back by patch test, readings were taken at 6 days.

Deletions cut 5 bases from V and 2 bases from J, with 19 bases between. This CDR3 contains 16 residues. Germline values: CDR1 LNHDA, CDR2 SQIVND (reference sequence). Time point specified: pre-sensitization, week 0. The treatment here: therapeutic diphenylcyclopropenone sensitization with weekly scalp DPC. Study results and limitations: The formation of large CDR3 similarity clusters by expanded TCRs significantly exceeded that of controls.

About this clonotype: Its target is not known. A much larger clone lies a single base off, so this may be a read error.

From the RACE reads, TCRdb called clonotypes with MiXCR, one entry per CDR3 protein. Among fewer than 60,000 distinct CDR3 sequences, around 10% were seen once, and the ten largest hold 3% to 4.5%. This chain joins TRBV19 and TRBJ2-7; D not certain. The clonotype comes from a woman aged 40 to 50 with alopecia areata. Some clones in this sample may be carry-over from other donors' samples. This material consisted of whole blood, taken in connection with sensitization to the hapten diphenylcyclopropenone (DPC). CDR3 nucleotides: TGTGCCAGTAGTGTTAGTCGGACGATGAGGACCTACGAGCAGTACTTC. Residues: CASSVSRTMRTYEQYF.